This TCR beta chain was identified in a study of control samples from healthy donors and cancer patients (dated by TCRdb to about 2020). The library was generated by the immunoSEQ multiplex PCR assay. Entries here come from immuneACCESS through TCRdb and include only in-frame sequences with V and J called. Some clones fail to appear in such tables; in the studies checked, an unresolved V gene covers under half of the shortfall, and the cause of the remainder is unknown. The sample records 150,000 to 200,000 clones, 70% to 90% of which are singletons. More than 1.5% of the sample is in the top ten clones. The germline V gene gives CDR1 as SGHDT and CDR2 as YYEEEE. Clipping removes 5 bases from V and 5 bases from J, with 8 as the unmatched junction base count. Reading from cysteine to phenylalanine, the CDR3 counts 15 amino acids. The read is trimmed to its CDR3 DNA, 45 bases read in frame from base 1.

On this clone: The antigen this receptor binds is unknown. Base qualities are not provided; no much larger clone lies one nucleotide away.

The source is a man aged 18 to 29 in good health. This sequence uses TRBV5-6 and TRBJ1-5; TRBD1 lines up with 9 middle nucleotides. The specimen sequenced was blood. The DNA reads as follows: TGTGCCAGCAGTCAGAGGGACAGGGCCTATCAGCCCCAGCATTTT. Its protein product is CASSQRDRAYQPQHF. Here the CDR3 is joined to the reference TRBV5-6 and TRBJ1-5 genes, and the full variable domain is: DAGVTQSPTHLIKTRGQQVTLRCSPKSGHDTVSWYQQALGQGPQFIFQYYEEEERQRGNFPDRFSGHQFPNYSSELNVNALLLGDSALYLCASSQRDRAYQPQHFGDGTRLSIL.